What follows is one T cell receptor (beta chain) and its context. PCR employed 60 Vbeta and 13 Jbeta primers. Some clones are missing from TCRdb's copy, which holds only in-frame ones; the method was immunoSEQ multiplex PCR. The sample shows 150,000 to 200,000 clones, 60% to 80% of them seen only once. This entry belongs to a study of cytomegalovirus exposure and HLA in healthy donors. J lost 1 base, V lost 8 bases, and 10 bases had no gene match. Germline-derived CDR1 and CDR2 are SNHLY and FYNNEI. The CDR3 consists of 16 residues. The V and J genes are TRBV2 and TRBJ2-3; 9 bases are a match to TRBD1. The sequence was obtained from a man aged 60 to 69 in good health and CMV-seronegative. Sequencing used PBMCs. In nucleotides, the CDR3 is TGTGCCAGCCAACAGGAATGGACAGGGGGCACAGATACGCAGTATTTT. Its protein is CASQQEWTGGTDTQYF. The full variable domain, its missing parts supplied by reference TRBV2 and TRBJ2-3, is EPEVTQTPSHQVTQMGQEVILRCVPISNHLYFYWYRQILGQKVEFLVSFYNNEISEKSEIFDDQFSVERPDGSNFTLKIRSTKLEDSAMYFCASQQEWTGGTDTQYFGPGTRLTVL.